This T cell receptor beta chain was identified during a study of blood T cell repertoires in COVID-19. Study-level information: Sites across the United States, Italy and Spain contributed samples from acute and convalescent COVID-19.

This clone was observed a single time. With 1 base removed from V and 6 bases from J, the gap between germline ends came to 10 bases. In germline, CDR1 is LGHNT, CDR2 FRNRAP. CDR3 length: 15 amino acids. Per the authors' pipeline: Amplification of reference gene primers provided the estimated nucleated cell counts. Some clones are missing from TCRdb's copy, which holds only in-frame ones; the method was immunoSEQ multiplex PCR. D and trimming were read from the DNA, whereas the V and J calls and clone size are those reported in that table. The sample has approximately 100,000 clones, around 82% seen once.

The chain links TRBV12-5 to TRBJ1-6, with D possibly being TRBD1 (5 bases). Sequencing was performed on peripheral blood. The sequence derives from a human donor in a cohort sampled during active or convalescent COVID-19. This chain's CDR3 is CASGLGWGPNSPLHF. The CDR3 DNA reads TGTGCTAGTGGTTTGGGTTGGGGCCCTAATTCACCCCTCCACTTT.